These T cell receptor beta chains were read from a single sample in a study of molecular identifiers for immune sequencing clone quantification. Each CDR3 protein gets one entry after TCRdb re-called the PCR reads with MiXCR. The sample consists of approximately 590,000 distinct CDR3 sequences, over 25% of them appearing once. The sample taken for sequencing was naive CD8+ T cells from blood, with Jurkat cell RNA spiked in. These TCRs come from a human donor in good health. Some libraries in this study had Jurkat cell RNA spiked in. Each CDR3 is given with its conserved first and last residue.

j_gene: TRBJ1-1; v_gene: TRBV20-1; CDR3aa: CSARVPDRSGTEAFF
j_gene: TRBJ1-1; v_gene: TRBV19; CDR3aa: CASSPLLNTAAFF
j_gene: TRBJ2-5; v_gene: TRBV5-1; CDR3aa: CASSYLTSGGQETQYF
j_gene: TRBJ1-1; v_gene: TRBV6-5; CDR3aa: CASSYRGGSDTEAFF
j_gene: TRBJ1-3; v_gene: TRBV11-2; CDR3aa: CASRGQVSGNTIYF
j_gene: TRBJ1-1; v_gene: TRBV4-3; CDR3aa: CASSQVWAMETEAYF
j_gene: TRBJ2-7; v_gene: TRBV24-1; CDR3aa: CATSDTGPPYEQYF
j_gene: TRBJ2-1; v_gene: TRBV4-1; CDR3aa: CASSKGTSGSSYNEQFF
j_gene: TRBJ1-1; v_gene: TRBV27; CDR3aa: CASRWGADAFF
j_gene: TRBJ2-7; v_gene: TRBV9; CDR3aa: CASSPMGQPNEQYF
j_gene: TRBJ2-1; v_gene: TRBV7-6; CDR3aa: CASSLVTLAGDAEQFF
j_gene: TRBJ2-7; v_gene: TRBV6-5; CDR3aa: CASSSLRGYEQYF